These 30 T cell receptor beta chains originate from one sample sequenced in a study of response to subunit inactivated influenza vaccine. TCRdb redid the calling of the RT-PCR reads with MiXCR, one entry per CDR3 protein. The sample records hundreds of thousands of distinct CDR3 sequences, 6% to 9% being singletons. The sample here was PBMCs from blood, taken roughly 24 months after vaccination. The receptors were gathered from a man between 50 and 69 years old who received an inactivated influenza vaccine.

This clonotype was observed a handful of times. CDR3 protein: CSVSTGSSGANVLTF. The CDR3 region has the DNA TGCAGCGTTTCGACAGGGAGCTCTGGGGCCAACGTCCTGACTTTC. The J gene is TRBJ2-6, the V gene TRBV29-1; 7 bases are a match to TRBD1. The V segment lost 5 bases and the J segment 0 bases; nucleotides outside the gene matches: 4. This CDR3 region has 15 residues. Germline V gene lookup returns CDR1 SQVTM and CDR2 ANQGSEA. The variable domain in full, with the rest retrieved from reference TRBV29-1 and TRBJ2-6, is SAVISQKPSRDICQRGTSLTIQCQVDSQVTMMFWYRQQPGQSLTLIATANQGSEATYESGFVIDKFPISRPNLTFSTLTVSNMSPEDSSIYLCSVSTGSSGANVLTFGAGSRLTVL.

This clonotype was observed a handful of times. This rearrangement joins TRBV5-1 to TRBJ2-2; possibly TRBD1 for D (6 bases). The V gene's germline CDR1 is SGHRS and CDR2 YFSETQ. Trimming took off 4 bases at V and 4 bases at J, with 17 bases between the two ends. The CDR3 sequence is 16 residues long. CDR3 coding DNA: TGCGCCAGCAGCACTTTCAGGGGCGCGGGCACCGGGGAGCTGTTTTTT. It translates to CASSTFRGAGTGELFF.

This clonotype came up many times. The chain has TRBV14 and TRBJ1-1; tentative D call: TRBD1 (5 bases). Per the germline V gene, CDR1 is SGHDN and CDR2 is FVKESK. The V end lost 4 bases, the J end lost 5 bases, and 11 bases lay between the germline ends. The CDR3 runs to 13 residues. CDR3 DNA: TGTGCCAGCAGCCTAGGGGTTGGGACTGAAGCTTTCTTT. It yields the protein CASSLGVGTEAFF.

Worth noting for this clonotype: The junction and the germline gene differ at one end; a read error may be behind it. The genes are TRBV11-2 and TRBJ2-3, with TRBD2 matching 10 bases. This CDR3 spans 17 amino acids. CDR1 SGHAT and CDR2 FQNNGV come from the germline V gene. The CDR3 loop reads CASSLASGGRGTYTQYF. The CDR3 DNA sequence: TGTGCCAGCAGCTTAGCTAGCGGGGGCCGAGGCACATATACGCAGTATTTT.

This chain connects TRBV2 to TRBJ2-1; no firm D call. Trimming took 4 bases from V and 1 from J, leaving 17 bases between them. The V gene's germline CDR1 is SNHLY and CDR2 FYNNEI. The CDR3 spans 17 residues. CDR3 region: CASSVYKFDSSYNEQFF. The CDR3 DNA follows: TGTGCCAGCAGTGTCTACAAATTCGACTCGTCCTACAATGAGCAGTTCTTC.

Notes on this clonotype: A read error may be the cause here, since a much bigger clone is one base away. The V gene is TRBV5-5, the J gene TRBJ2-1; D gene uncertain. The CDR3 contains 13 residues. The V gene's germline CDR1 is SGHKS and CDR2 YYEKEE (reference sequence). The CDR3 here is CASANGHYNEQIF. CDR3 DNA: TGTGCCAGCGCGAACGGGCACTACAATGAGCAGATCTTC.

There are many counts of this clonotype. V usage is TRBV5-1 and J usage is TRBJ1-1; possibly TRBD1 for D (5 bases). Trimming took 4 bases from V and 4 from J, leaving 14 bases between them. CDR3 length: 14 amino acids. Looked up from germline, CDR1 is SGHRS and CDR2 is YFSETQ. CDR3 sequence reads: CASSARGEGTEAFF. CDR3 coding DNA: TGCGCCAGCAGCGCGAGGGGCGAGGGCACTGAAGCTTTCTTT.

This clonotype showed up many times. The rearrangement joins TRBV7-9 to TRBJ2-3, with D perhaps being TRBD1 or TRBD2 (5 bases each). This CDR3 has 14 residues. V dropped 0 bases and J dropped 5 bases, with 9 bases sitting between them. CDR1 and CDR2 (germline): SEHNR, FQNEAQ (reference sequence). CDR3 amino acids: CASSLAGVGDTQYF. CDR3 nucleotides: TGTGCCAGCAGCTTAGCGGGGGTAGGAGATACGCAGTATTTT.

This clonotype was seen repeatedly, ten times or more. The chain carries TRBV25-1 and TRBJ2-3, with unresolved D. Trimming removed 3 bases from V and 7 bases from J, with 8 bases in between. The CDR3 loop spans 12 amino acids. Germline assignment: CDR1 MGHDK and CDR2 SYGVNS. CDR3 sequence (DNA): TGTGCCAGCAGTGATTACAGTAATACGCAGTATTTT. This gives the protein CASSDYSNTQYF.

In this sample, this clonotype turned up a few times. The V gene is TRBV20-1, the J gene TRBJ1-5, with D possibly being TRBD1 (6 bases). Looked up from germline, CDR1 is DFQATT and CDR2 is SNEGSKA (reference sequence). This CDR3 region has 17 residues. The germline V and J ends were trimmed by 6 bases and 4 bases, with 25 bases remaining between them. CDR3 DNA sequence: TGCAGTGCCACCTCGGGCGGGGGCCTTTTCTTGAATCAGCCCCAGCATTTT. It translates to CSATSGGGLFLNQPQHF.

A word on this clonotype: With a much larger clone just one base away, this may be a read error. The V call is TRBV5-1, the J call TRBJ2-2; 8 positions agree with TRBD1. The CDR3 runs 15 residues. Germline CDR1 and CDR2: SGHRS and YFSETQ. The V segment lost 4 bases and the J segment 1 base; nucleotides outside the gene matches: 3. CDR3 residues: CASSHGTGNTGELFF. For the CDR3, the DNA is TGCGCCAGCAGCCACGGGACAGGGAACACCGGGGAGCTGTTTTTT.

This clonotype was counted many times. This sequence joins TRBV5-4 and TRBJ2-4, with 7 nucleotides matching TRBD1. The junction had 20 bases not matched to a gene; V was cut back by 4 bases and J by 4 bases. CDR3 length equals 19 residues. The germline V gene encodes CDR1 SGHNT and CDR2 YYREEE (reference sequence). CDR3 in amino acids: CASSLDPRATGTAKNIQYF. DNA for the CDR3: TGTGCCAGCAGCCTGGACCCAAGGGCGACCGGGACAGCTAAAAACATTCAGTACTTC.

The rearrangement joins TRBV7-6 to TRBJ2-5, with 7 nucleotides matching TRBD1. The J segment lost 1 base and the V segment lost 6 bases, leaving 5 bases of the junction unmatched. Germline assignment: CDR1 SGHVS and CDR2 FNYEAQ. The CDR3 has 14 amino acids. The CDR3 loop is CASSKWDSQETQYF. Here the CDR3 DNA reads TGTGCCAGCAGTAAGTGGGACAGCCAAGAGACCCAGTACTTC. The full variable domain, in which reference TRBV7-6 and TRBJ2-5 provide the parts outside the CDR3, is GAGVSQSPRYKVTKRGQDVALRCDPISGHVSLYWYRQALGQGPEFLTYFNYEAQQDKSGLPNDRFSAERPEGSISTLTIQRTEQRDSAMYRCASSKWDSQETQYFGPGTRLLVL.

This chain links TRBV6-5 with TRBJ2-7, with D perhaps TRBD2 (5 bases). CDR1 MNHEY and CDR2 SVGAGI come from the germline V gene. The CDR3 length is 14 residues. Trimming removed 0 bases from V and 3 bases from J, with 9 bases in between. The CDR3 DNA reads TGTGCCAGCAGTTACTCGGGCGGGTACTACGAGCAGTACTTC. Encoded protein: CASSYSGGYYEQYF.

In this sample, this clonotype turned up a few times. The chain employs TRBV11-3 and TRBJ2-3, with TRBD2 identical over 8 bases. The CDR3 runs to 16 residues. Germline V gives CDR1 SGHNT, CDR2 YENEEA. The ends lost 0 bases at V and 5 bases at J; junction bases unmatched: 7. CDR3 coding DNA: TGTGCCAGCAGCTTAGATCGTCTTGCGGGAGGAGATACGCAGTATTTT. Translated, it gives CASSLDRLAGGDTQYF.

The rearrangement uses TRBV20-1 and TRBJ2-1, with a weak D call TRBD2 (5 bases). The V end lost 2 bases, the J end lost 0 bases, and 20 bases lay between the germline ends. Germline CDR1 and CDR2: DFQATT and SNEGSKA (reference sequence). This CDR3 spans 18 amino acids. CDR3: CSARRSRGPISSYNEQFF. In DNA form, the CDR3 reads TGCAGTGCTAGAAGGTCCCGAGGGCCTATAAGCTCCTACAATGAGCAGTTCTTC.

V is TRBV20-1 and J is TRBJ2-1; TRBD1 matches at 8 bases. Germline assignment: CDR1 DFQATT and CDR2 SNEGSKA (reference sequence). The CDR3 runs to 14 residues. J was trimmed by 5 bases and V by 5 bases; bases with no gene match: 8. CDR3 DNA sequence: TGCAGTGCTGAAACCAGGGGGCGGAACAATGAGCAGTTCTTC. Its translation: CSAETRGRNNEQFF.

Ten or more counts support this clonotype. The J gene is TRBJ2-7, the V gene TRBV5-1; D perhaps matches TRBD2 (6 bases). The CDR3 is 15 residues long. Germline V gene data show CDR1 as SGHRS and CDR2 as YFSETQ. V lost 2 bases to trimming and J lost 0 bases, with 12 bases between them. The CDR3 bases are TGCGCCAGCAGCTTCTCGGCGGGAAGCTCCTACGAGCAGTACTTC. As protein: CASSFSAGSSYEQYF. Full variable domain (missing parts from reference TRBV5-1 and TRBJ2-7): KAGVTQTPRYLIKTRGQQVTLSCSPISGHRSVSWYQQTPGQGLQFLFEYFSETQRNKGNFPGRFSGRQFSNSRSEMNVSTLELGDSALYLCASSFSAGSSYEQYFGPGTRLTVT.

Many counts were recorded for this clonotype. The chain joins TRBV15 to TRBJ1-1; 8 nucleotides agree with TRBD1. The germline V gene encodes CDR1 LNHNV and CDR2 YYDKDF (reference sequence). V shed 4 bases, J shed 1 base, and the junction held 2 bases outside the gene matches. The CDR3 sequence is 14 residues long. DNA of the CDR3: TGTGCCACCAGCATCCAGGGGGCGAACACTGAAGCTTTCTTT. Protein sequence: CATSIQGANTEAFF.

The gene calls are TRBV7-9 and TRBJ2-6; D call uncertain. CDR3 length equals 16 residues. V lost 2 bases and J lost 1, with 9 bases in between. From germline, CDR1 is SEHNR and CDR2 FQNEAQ (reference sequence). The CDR3 reads CASSLYLESGANVLTF. CDR3 in DNA: TGTGCCAGCAGCTTATATCTAGAGTCTGGGGCCAACGTCCTGACTTTC. The whole variable domain, filled in from reference TRBV7-9 and TRBJ2-6, reads DTGVSQNPRHKITKRGQNVTFRCDPISEHNRLYWYRQTLGQGPEFLTYFQNEAQLEKSRLLSDRFSAERPKGSFSTLEIQRTEQGDSAMYLCASSLYLESGANVLTFGAGSRLTVL.

The chain couples TRBV29-1 to TRBJ2-5; possible D gene TRBD2, 6 bases. V lost 4 bases, J lost 7 bases, and 13 bases lay in between. Germline V gene data show CDR1 as SQVTM and CDR2 as ANQGSEA. The CDR3 extends over 12 amino acids. The CDR3 loop reads CSVVVIGRTQYF. DNA for the CDR3: TGCAGCGTTGTTGTTATCGGGAGGACCCAGTACTTC.

This clonotype was counted between two and nine times. The CDR3: CASSLERVGNTEAFF. CDR3 coding DNA: TGTGCCAGCAGCTTAGAGAGGGTTGGAAACACTGAAGCTTTCTTT. This chain links TRBV7-6 with TRBJ1-1, with D unresolved. Germline CDR1 SGHVS, CDR2 FNYEAQ. The CDR3 contains 15 residues. V was cut by 1 base and J by 2 bases, with 11 bases left in between.

In this sample, this clonotype turned up a few times. The chain combines TRBV7-2 with TRBJ2-2, with D uncertain. Trimming removed 1 base at V and 6 bases at J, with 6 bases between. The CDR3 is 13 residues long. The V gene's germline CDR1 is SGHTA and CDR2 FQGNSA. The CDR3 nucleotides are TGTGCCAGCAGCTTAGTAGTAGCCGGGGAGCTGTTTTTT. Amino acid sequence: CASSLVVAGELFF.

This clonotype showed up many times. The chain is built from TRBV4-1 and TRBJ2-3, with D possibly matching TRBD2 (6 bases). With 5 bases removed from V and 2 bases from J, the gap between germline ends came to 17 bases. Germline CDR1 and CDR2: MGHRA and YSYEKL. This CDR3 is built from 16 residues. The CDR3 DNA reads TGCGCCAGCAGCTCTACCGTTCCGGGGGTCACAGATACGCAGTATTTT. Protein product: CASSSTVPGVTDTQYF.

CDR3 amino acids: CASSLRGGETGELFF. CDR3 nucleotides: TGTGCCAGCAGCTTGCGGGGAGGAGAGACCGGGGAGCTGTTTTTT. This chain uses TRBV5-4 with TRBJ2-2; possible D gene TRBD2, 6 bases. V was cut by 1 base and J by 5 bases, with 12 bases left in between. Germline CDR1 SGHNT, CDR2 YYREEE (reference sequence). The CDR3 spans 15 residues.

This clonotype was found many times. The J gene is TRBJ2-7, the V gene TRBV7-2, with a tentative D call TRBD1 (5 bases). This CDR3 spans 11 amino acids. Germline lookup yields CDR1 SGHTA and CDR2 FQGNSA. V was pared by 5 bases and J by 6 bases, with 8 bases between. The CDR3 DNA reads TGTGCCAGCAGCACCCAGGGCGAGCAGTACTTC. Translating it yields CASSTQGEQYF.

This clonotype was counted at least ten times. The V and J genes are TRBV29-1 and TRBJ2-5, with no clear D. Germline loops: CDR1 SQVTM, CDR2 ANQGSEA. This CDR3 is 13 amino acids long. Trimming took 4 bases from V and 5 from J, leaving 14 bases between them. CDR3 nucleotides: TGCAGCGTTGGGTACCGACCTGGGGAGACCCAGTACTTC. This encodes CSVGYRPGETQYF.

This chain links TRBV14 with TRBJ2-5; TRBD2 matches at 7 bases. Germline CDR1 is SGHDN and CDR2 is FVKESK. The CDR3 consists of 17 residues. The ends lost 3 bases at V and 2 bases at J; junction bases unmatched: 12. CDR3 in DNA: TGTGCCAGCAGCCATCCCTCCACACTAGCGAGTCAAGAGACCCAGTACTTC. Translated: CASSHPSTLASQETQYF.

This clonotype has ten or more counts. The V and J genes are TRBV28 and TRBJ2-5; 10 positions match TRBD2. This CDR3 contains 15 residues. Trimming took 4 bases from V and 5 from J; bases not matched to a gene: 7. Germline CDR1 is MDHEN and CDR2 is SYDVKM. CDR3 DNA sequence: TGTGCCAGCAGTTCGTTAGCGGGAGGCGGCGAGACCCAGTACTTC. Amino acid sequence: CASSSLAGGGETQYF.

There are many counts of this clonotype. The chain combines TRBV27 with TRBJ2-7; 10 bases fit TRBD1. This CDR3 comprises 16 residues. The V and J ends lost 2 bases and 0 bases, in that order; junction bases with no gene match: 4. The germline CDR1 and CDR2 sequences are MNHEY and SMNVEV (reference sequence). The CDR3 DNA sequence: TGTGCCAGCAGTTTAAGCGGGACAGGGGACTCCTACGAGCAGTACTTC. It yields the protein CASSLSGTGDSYEQYF.